The 6 T cell receptor beta chains in this list originate from one sample, sequenced in a study of neurological immune-mediated disorders. TCRdb processed the 5' RACE reads anew with MiXCR; each CDR3 protein has one entry. The repertoire holds approximately 32,000 distinct CDR3 sequences, with roughly 7% as singletons. Specimen: PBMCs. Source of these receptors: a woman aged 40-49 years in good health.

The table lists this clonotype with many counts. The rearrangement joins TRBV5-1 to TRBJ2-1, with D perhaps matching TRBD2 (7 bases). Deletions cut 2 bases from V and 4 bases from J, with 10 bases between. Germline CDR1 SGHRS, CDR2 YFSETQ. The CDR3 loop spans 14 amino acids. The CDR3 loop is CASSLGGGYNEQFF. The CDR3 DNA sequence: TGCGCCAGCAGCTTAGGGGGGGGGTACAATGAGCAGTTCTTC. Looking up the rest from reference TRBV5-1 and TRBJ2-1 gives the full variable domain: KAGVTQTPRYLIKTRGQQVTLSCSPISGHRSVSWYQQTPGQGLQFLFEYFSETQRNKGNFPGRFSGRQFSNSRSEMNVSTLELGDSALYLCASSLGGGYNEQFFGPGTRLTVL.

This clonotype was seen at least ten times. This chain links TRBV5-1 with TRBJ2-1; 7 positions match TRBD1. Germline V gene sequence: CDR1 SGHRS, CDR2 YFSETQ. The CDR3 runs 14 residues. Trimming took 4 bases from V and 9 from J; bases not matched to a gene: 10. CDR3 sequence: CASSARTGMGEQFF. The CDR3 DNA follows: TGCGCCAGCAGCGCGAGGACAGGTATGGGTGAGCAGTTCTTC.

A few counts support this clonotype. This chain uses TRBV3-1 with TRBJ1-1; TRBD1 matches at 7 bases. V shed 1 base, J shed 4 bases, and the junction held 3 bases outside the gene matches. The germline CDR1 and CDR2 sequences are LGHDT and YNNKEL (reference sequence). CDR3 length: 14 amino acids. The CDR3 protein is CASSQAHRGTEAFF. CDR3 bases: TGTGCCAGCAGCCAAGCGCACAGGGGCACTGAAGCTTTCTTT.

This clonotype appeared many times. The chain links TRBV27 to TRBJ2-7; D possibly uses TRBD1 or TRBD2 (6 bases each). The CDR3 contains 16 residues. Between the trimmed V and J ends, which lost 6 bases and 0 bases, there was a span of 18 bases. Germline V CDR1 and CDR2: MNHEY, SMNVEV (reference sequence). The CDR3 region is CASRRKGGWDSYEQYF. CDR3 nucleotide sequence: TGTGCCAGCAGACGAAAGGGGGGATGGGACTCCTACGAGCAGTACTTC.

Many counts were recorded for this clonotype. This sequence joins TRBV12-3 or TRBV12-4 and TRBJ2-7; D might be TRBD1 or TRBD2, each matching 5 bases. The CDR3 loop spans 12 amino acids. The ends were cut back, 3 bases at V and 3 bases at J, with 6 bases in the middle. Written as DNA, the CDR3 is TGTGCCAGCAGTTTTGGGGGCTACGAGCAGTACGTC. Amino acids: CASSFGGYEQYV.

This clonotype was observed many times. The chain employs TRBV7-9 and TRBJ2-5; 7 nucleotides align to TRBD2. Germline lookup yields CDR1 SEHNR and CDR2 FQNEAQ (reference sequence). Trimming took 5 bases from V and 5 from J; bases not matched to a gene: 17. The CDR3 contains 17 residues. The CDR3 sequence is CASSDSRGLRMRETQYF. The CDR3 region has the DNA TGTGCCAGCAGCGACTCTCGGGGACTAAGGATGAGGGAGACCCAGTACTTC.